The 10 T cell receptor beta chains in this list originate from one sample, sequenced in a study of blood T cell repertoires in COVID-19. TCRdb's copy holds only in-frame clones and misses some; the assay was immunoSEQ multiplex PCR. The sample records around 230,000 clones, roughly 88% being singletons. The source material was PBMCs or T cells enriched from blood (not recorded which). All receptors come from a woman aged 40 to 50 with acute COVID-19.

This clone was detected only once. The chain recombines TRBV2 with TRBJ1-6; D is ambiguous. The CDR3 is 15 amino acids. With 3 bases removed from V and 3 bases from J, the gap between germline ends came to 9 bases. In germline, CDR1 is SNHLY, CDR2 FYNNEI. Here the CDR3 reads CASSEAGDYNSPLHF. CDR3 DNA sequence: TGTGCCAGCAGTGAGGCAGGTGACTATAATTCACCCCTCCACTTT.

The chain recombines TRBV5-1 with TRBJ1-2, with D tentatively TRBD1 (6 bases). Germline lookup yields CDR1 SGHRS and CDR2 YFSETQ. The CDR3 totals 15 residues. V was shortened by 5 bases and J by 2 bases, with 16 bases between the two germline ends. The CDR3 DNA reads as TGCGCCAGCAGACCATTCTTAACAGGGAACTATGGCTACACCTTC. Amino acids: CASRPFLTGNYGYTF.

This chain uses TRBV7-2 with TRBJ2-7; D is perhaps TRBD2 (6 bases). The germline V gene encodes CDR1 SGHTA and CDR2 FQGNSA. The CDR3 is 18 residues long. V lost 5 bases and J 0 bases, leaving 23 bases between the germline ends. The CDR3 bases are TGTGCCAGCAGCCTCTTGCTAGGGAGGAACTCGAACTCCTACGAGCAGTACTTC. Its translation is CASSLLLGRNSNSYEQYF.

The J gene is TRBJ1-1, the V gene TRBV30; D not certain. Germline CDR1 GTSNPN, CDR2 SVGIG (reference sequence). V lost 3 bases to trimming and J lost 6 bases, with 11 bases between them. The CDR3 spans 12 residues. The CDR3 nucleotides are TGTGCCTGGAGAAAAGACAACGCTGAAGCTTTCTTT. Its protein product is CAWRKDNAEAFF.

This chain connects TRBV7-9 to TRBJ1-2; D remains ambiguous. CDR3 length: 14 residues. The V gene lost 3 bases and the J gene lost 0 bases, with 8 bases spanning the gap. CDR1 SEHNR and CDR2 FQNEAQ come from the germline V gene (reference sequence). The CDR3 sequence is CASSFLASNYGYTF. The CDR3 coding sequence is TGTGCCAGCAGCTTTCTGGCATCTAACTATGGCTACACCTTC.

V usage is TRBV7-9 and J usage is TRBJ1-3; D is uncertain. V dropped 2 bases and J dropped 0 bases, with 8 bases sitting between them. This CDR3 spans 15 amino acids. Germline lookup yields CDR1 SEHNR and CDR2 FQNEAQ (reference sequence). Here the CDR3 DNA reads TGTGCCAGCAGCTTAATGGCCAGCTCTGGAAACACCATATATTTT. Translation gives CASSLMASSGNTIYF.

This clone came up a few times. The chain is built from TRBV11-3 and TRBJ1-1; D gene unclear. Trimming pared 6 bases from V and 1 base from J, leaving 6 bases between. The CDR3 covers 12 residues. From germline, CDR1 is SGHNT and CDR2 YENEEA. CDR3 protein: CASSVGNTEAFF. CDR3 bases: TGTGCCAGCAGTGTCGGGAACACTGAAGCTTTCTTT.

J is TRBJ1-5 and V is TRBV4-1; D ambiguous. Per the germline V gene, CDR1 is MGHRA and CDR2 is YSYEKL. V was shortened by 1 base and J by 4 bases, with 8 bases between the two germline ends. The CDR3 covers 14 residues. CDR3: CASSQVTGNQPQHF. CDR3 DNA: TGCGCCAGCAGCCAAGTCACCGGGAATCAGCCCCAGCATTTT.

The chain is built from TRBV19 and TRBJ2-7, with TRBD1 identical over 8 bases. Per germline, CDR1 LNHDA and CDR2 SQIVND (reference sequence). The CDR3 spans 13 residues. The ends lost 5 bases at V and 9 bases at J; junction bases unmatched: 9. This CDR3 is CASSQDRDEGQYF. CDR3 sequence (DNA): TGTGCCAGTAGTCAGGACAGGGATGAGGGGCAGTACTTC.

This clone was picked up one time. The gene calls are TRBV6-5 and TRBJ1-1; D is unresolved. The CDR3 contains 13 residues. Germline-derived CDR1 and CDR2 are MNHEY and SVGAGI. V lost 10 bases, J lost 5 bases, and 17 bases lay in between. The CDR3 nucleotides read TGTGCCACCTTGAACGGGGAAAGGACTGAAGCTTTCTTT. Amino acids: CATLNGERTEAFF.